At least ten counts were recorded for the clone carrying this T cell receptor beta chain. Using RNA transcripts as the source, TCR beta CDR3 regions were amplified. HTBI primers drove first-round RT-PCR of the TCR CDR3. TCRdb processed the multiplex PCR reads anew with MiXCR; each CDR3 protein has one entry. This sample has around 480,000 distinct CDR3 sequences, with around 14% found just once. This sample stems from a study of T cells in Graves' hyperthyroidism and ophthalmopathy. The V gene's germline CDR1 is LGHDT and CDR2 YNNKEL (reference sequence). V was clipped by 4 bases and J by 5 bases; unmatched bases: 5. The CDR3 is 15 amino acids.

J is TRBJ2-5 and V is TRBV3-1, with 12 bases that match TRBD2. The source of this sequence is a woman aged 18 to 35 with Graves' hyperthyroidism. Specimen: blood. CDR3: CASSLRTSGMETQYF. As DNA, the CDR3 is TGTGCCAGCAGCCTAAGGACTAGCGGGATGGAGACCCAGTACTTC.